What follows are 8 T cell receptor beta chains derived from one specimen sequenced in a study of regulatory T cells in long-lasting Graves disease (dated by TCRdb to about 2021). The sample's time point label, decoded: newly diagnosed GD, antithyroid drugs for less than 3 months. RNA was extracted from PBMCs in TRIzol for both TCR sequencing and RNA sequencing. Library preparation employed multiplex PCR. The reads were generated on an Illumina HiSeq 4000. TCR beta libraries were built with iRepertoire HTBI primers and Arm-PCR amplification of CDR3 regions. The raw public reads went through TCRdb reprocessing: fastp at Q25, MiXCR clone calling, in-frame beta chains kept. Each entry merges the rows of one CDR3 protein and shows their most common DNA and genes. The sample contains more than 400,000 distinct CDR3 sequences, about 17% of them found a single time. The top ten clones comprise 12% of the sample.

Separately, the same data were catalogued under a study of T cells in Graves' hyperthyroidism and ophthalmopathy.

The sample here was peripheral blood mononuclear cells (PBMCs), taken at new diagnosis, from a patient treated with antithyroid drugs. All receptors come from a man aged 35-49 years with Graves disease. Donor details come from another sample of the same person, matched by shared clones.

The gene calls are TRBV9 and TRBJ1-1, with a tentative D call TRBD1 (5 bases). This CDR3 has 15 amino acids. The V end was cut by 2 bases, the J end by 3 bases, with 14 bases between. Germline V gives CDR1 SGDLS, CDR2 YYNGEE. The chain's CDR3 is CASSVMPEGHTEAFF. As DNA, the CDR3 is TGTGCCAGCAGCGTTATGCCCGAGGGGCACACTGAAGCTTTCTTT.

The table lists this clonotype with many counts. The V gene is TRBV2, the J gene TRBJ1-2, with D maybe TRBD1 (6 bases). The CDR3 loop spans 13 amino acids. The germline V gene has CDR1 SNHLY and CDR2 FYNNEI. The V and J ends lost 7 bases and 3 bases respectively, with 12 bases between them. This CDR3 reads CASKTRTDYGYTF. CDR3 sequence (DNA): TGTGCCAGCAAAACGAGGACAGACTATGGCTACACCTTC.

This clonotype was found many times. The rearrangement uses TRBV30 and TRBJ1-1; no clear D gene. Germline CDR1 reads GTSNPN; CDR2 reads SVGIG (reference sequence). V was pared by 2 bases and J by 4 bases, with 11 bases between. The CDR3 extends over 13 amino acids. CDR3 coding DNA: TGTGCCTGGAGTTCAACTAGGAGCACTGAAGCTTTCTTT. It translates to CAWSSTRSTEAFF.

This clonotype came up many times. V and J are TRBV6-1 and TRBJ2-5; 11 nucleotides agree with TRBD2. Germline trimming cut 6 bases from V and 7 bases from J; bases unmatched to any gene: 10. Per germline, CDR1 MNHNS and CDR2 SASEGT. The CDR3 covers 15 residues. The CDR3 DNA is TGTGCCAGCAGAGTAACTAGCGGGAGTCTAGGGACCCAGTACTTC. It yields the protein CASRVTSGSLGTQYF.

This clonotype was counted a few times. The chain recombines TRBV12-3 or TRBV12-4 with TRBJ1-1; 7 nucleotides match TRBD1. V was pared by 4 bases and J by 3 bases, with 11 bases of the junction left unmatched. CDR3 length: 16 residues. The CDR3 spells CASSWGQTLLDTEAFF. The CDR3 DNA reads as TGTGCCAGCAGTTGGGGACAGACGCTTCTCGACACTGAAGCTTTCTTT.

This clonotype was counted at least ten times. The chain recombines TRBV2 with TRBJ1-4; weak D call: TRBD1 (5 bases). The CDR3 runs to 14 residues. Germline-derived CDR1 and CDR2 are SNHLY and FYNNEI. Trimming stripped 2 bases from V and 8 bases from J, with 12 bases between. This chain's CDR3 is CASSEPPGLEKLFF. DNA for the CDR3: TGTGCCAGCAGTGAACCCCCAGGGTTGGAAAAACTGTTTTTT.

This rearrangement joins TRBV13 to TRBJ1-6, with D perhaps TRBD1 (5 bases). V was shortened by 1 base and J by 10 bases, with 17 bases between the two germline ends. Germline V gives CDR1 PRHDT, CDR2 FYEKMQ (reference sequence). The CDR3 loop spans 16 amino acids. CDR3 in amino acids: CASSLEAGAMGSPLHF. Written as DNA, the CDR3 is TGTGCCAGCAGCTTAGAAGCTGGGGCAATGGGGTCACCCCTCCACTTT. Full variable domain (missing parts from reference TRBV13 and TRBJ1-6): AAGVIQSPRHLIKEKRETATLKCYPIPRHDTVYWYQQGPGQDPQFLISFYEKMQSDKGSIPDRFSAQQFSDYHSELNMSSLELGDSALYFCASSLEAGAMGSPLHFGNGTRLTVT.

Many counts were recorded for this clonotype. The V and J genes are TRBV28 and TRBJ1-5, with 10 bases lining up with TRBD1. Unmatched junction bases numbered 6, after V lost 3 bases and J lost 4 bases. Per the germline V gene, CDR1 is MDHEN and CDR2 is SYDVKM. CDR3 length: 16 amino acids. The CDR3 coding sequence is TGTGCCAGCAGTTTCCGACAGGGGGCTGGAAATCAGCCCCAGCATTTT. Amino acid sequence: CASSFRQGAGNQPQHF.